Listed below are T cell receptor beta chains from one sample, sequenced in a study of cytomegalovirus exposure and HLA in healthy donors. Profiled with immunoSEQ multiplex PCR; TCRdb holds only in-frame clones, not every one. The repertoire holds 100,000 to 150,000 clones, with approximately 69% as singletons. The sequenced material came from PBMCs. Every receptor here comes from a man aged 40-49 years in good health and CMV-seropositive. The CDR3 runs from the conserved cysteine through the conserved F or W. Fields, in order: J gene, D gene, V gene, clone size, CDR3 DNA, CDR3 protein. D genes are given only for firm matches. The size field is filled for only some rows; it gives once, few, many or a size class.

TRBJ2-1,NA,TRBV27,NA,TGTGCCAGCAGTCAAAGGGACTTGTACAATGAGCAGTTCTTC,CASSQRDLYNEQFF
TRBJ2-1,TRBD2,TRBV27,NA,TGTGCCGGCAGCCCCGCGGGGGATCCCCCCTACAATGAGCAGTTCTTC,CAGSPAGDPPYNEQFF
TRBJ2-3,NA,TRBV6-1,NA,TGTGCCAGCAAGGGGCTCAGCACAGATACGCAGTATTTT,CASKGLSTDTQYF
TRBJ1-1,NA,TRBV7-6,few,TGTGCCAGCAGCCCGAGACAGGCAATGAACACTGAAGCTTTCTTT,CASSPRQAMNTEAFF
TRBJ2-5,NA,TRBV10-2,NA,TGCGCCAGCAGTGATGGACTCAGAAAAGAGACCCAGTACTTC,CASSDGLRKETQYF
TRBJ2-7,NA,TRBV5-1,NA,TGCGCCAGCAGCCCCGGACATCTATACGAGCAGTACTTC,CASSPGHLYEQYF
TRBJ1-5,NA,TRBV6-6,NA,TGTGCCAGCAGTTACACGGGGGGGGTCAGTCAGCCCCAGCATTTT,CASSYTGGVSQPQHF
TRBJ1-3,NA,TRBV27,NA,TGTGCGAGCCGCCCAGGCCTTAACTCTGGAAACACCATATATTTT,CASRPGLNSGNTIYF
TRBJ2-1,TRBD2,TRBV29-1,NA,TGCAGCGTTGTGGGATTAGCGGGAGGTTCCTACAATGAGCAGTTCTTC,CSVVGLAGGSYNEQFF
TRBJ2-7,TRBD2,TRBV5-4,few,TGTGCCAGCAGCTTGGCCGGTACCGGGGGGGCGGCGCAGTACTTC,CASSLAGTGGAAQYF
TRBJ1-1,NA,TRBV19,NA,TGTGCCAGTAGGAAACATACGAACACTGAAGCTTTCTTT,CASRKHTNTEAFF
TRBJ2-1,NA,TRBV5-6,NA,TGTGCCAGCAGCTTGGCAGGTCCAGGATCGAATGAGCAGTTCTTC,CASSLAGPGSNEQFF
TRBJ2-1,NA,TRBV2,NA,TGTGCCAGCAGTGAAGTTCCAGCGAGCTCCTACAATGAGCAGTTCTTC,CASSEVPASSYNEQFF
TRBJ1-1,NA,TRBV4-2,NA,TGTGCCAGCAGCCAAGATGTCCGGGATTCACCGAACACTGAAGCTTTCTTT,CASSQDVRDSPNTEAFF
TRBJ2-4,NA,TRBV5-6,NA,TGTGCCAGCAGCTTAATGAGGTTAAACATTCAGTACTTC,CASSLMRLNIQYF
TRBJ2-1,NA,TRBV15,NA,TGTGCCACCAGCAGAGAGCGAGATGAGCAGTTCTTC,CATSRERDEQFF
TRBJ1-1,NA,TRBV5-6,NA,TGTGCCAGCAGCTTTCGGCAGGTGGGTGAAGCTTTCTTT,CASSFRQVGEAFF
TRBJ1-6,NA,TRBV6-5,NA,TGTGCCAGCAGTTATAGTCGGGATTCACCCCTCCACTTT,CASSYSRDSPLHF
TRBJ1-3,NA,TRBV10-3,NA,TGTGCCATCAGTGAGTCGCGAGACAGACTCTCTGGAAACACCATATATTTT,CAISESRDRLSGNTIYF
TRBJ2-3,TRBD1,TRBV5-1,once,TGCGCCAGCAGCTTGGATCCTAGGCGGCAGGGGGCTACAGATACGCAGTATTTT,CASSLDPRRQGATDTQYF
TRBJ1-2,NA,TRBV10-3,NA,TGTGCCATCAGTGAGTCGTGGGCAGAAACTAACTATGGCTACACCTTC,CAISESWAETNYGYTF
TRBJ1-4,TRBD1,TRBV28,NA,TGTGCCAGCAGCCCGCGGGACAGGGGTAATGAAAAACTGTTTTTT,CASSPRDRGNEKLFF
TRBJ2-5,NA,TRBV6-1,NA,TGTGCCAGCAGTGCCTCAGCAGGACTAACACAAGAGACCCAGTACTTC,CASSASAGLTQETQYF
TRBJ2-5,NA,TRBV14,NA,TGTGCCAGCAGCCAAGGACAGATTCAAGAGACCCAGTACTTC,CASSQGQIQETQYF
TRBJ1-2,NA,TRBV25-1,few,TGTGCCAGCAGTGATTGGGGGCTAAACTATGGCTACACCTTC,CASSDWGLNYGYTF
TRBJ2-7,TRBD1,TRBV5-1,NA,TGCGCCAGCAGCACCGGGGACAGAGACTCCTACGAGCAGTACTTC,CASSTGDRDSYEQYF
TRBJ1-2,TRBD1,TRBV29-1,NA,TGCAGCGTTGCCCCGAGGGGACAGGGAGACTATGGCTACACCTTC,CSVAPRGQGDYGYTF
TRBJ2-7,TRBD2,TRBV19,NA,TGTGCCAGTAGTGAGCGGGGCGAGCTCTACGAGCAGTACTTC,CASSERGELYEQYF
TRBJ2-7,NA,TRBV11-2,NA,TGTGCCAGCAGTCTCTCTATCGCTTACTACGAGCAGTACTTC,CASSLSIAYYEQYF